These 19 T cell receptor beta chains came from one sample sequenced in a study of shared clonotypes between healthy human individuals. Profiled with immunoSEQ multiplex PCR; TCRdb holds only in-frame clones, not every one. The sample consists of about 1.5 million clones, approximately 97% of them appearing once. What was sequenced was naive CD4+ T cells sorted from blood. The subset denotes: CD45RA+ positively selected. The receptors stem from a young man in good health.

The chain recombines TRBV18 with TRBJ1-5; TRBD1 is a possible D gene (6 bases). Germline-derived CDR1 and CDR2 are KGHSH and LQKENI. This CDR3 comprises 14 residues. The ends were cut back, 4 bases at V and 7 bases at J, with 14 bases in the middle. In DNA form, the CDR3 reads TGTGCCAGCTCACAGGGGGTGAGCGGACAGCCCCAGCATTTT. Its protein is CASSQGVSGQPQHF.

The chain links TRBV2 to TRBJ1-4; perhaps TRBD1 as D (6 bases). This CDR3 has 14 amino acids. Germline V lookup: CDR1 SNHLY, CDR2 FYNNEI. Trimming removed 6 bases at V and 12 bases at J, with 20 bases between. In DNA form, the CDR3 reads TGTGCCAGCAGGGCAGGGGCCAGTGTAGGTGAACTGTTTTTT. Its translation: CASRAGASVGELFF.

The rearrangement uses TRBV27 and TRBJ2-7; the D gene is possibly TRBD1 (6 bases). With 3 bases removed from V and 1 base from J, the gap between germline ends came to 13 bases. The CDR3 is made up of 15 amino acids. Germline V gene sequence: CDR1 MNHEY, CDR2 SMNVEV (reference sequence). CDR3 nucleotide sequence: TGTGCCAGCAGTTTTCTGGACAGAGCTTCCTACGAGCAGTACTTC. As protein: CASSFLDRASYEQYF.

This clone has just one count. Within the sample, other DNA sequences also encode this same CDR3. CDR3 coding DNA: TGTGCCAGTAGTATTCTGCGGAACACCGGGGAGCTGTTTTTT. Translated: CASSILRNTGELFF. The rearrangement uses TRBV19 and TRBJ2-2, with D unclear. Per the germline V gene, CDR1 is LNHDA and CDR2 is SQIVND (reference sequence). V was cut by 3 bases and J by 1 base, with 6 bases left in between. This CDR3 region has 14 residues. Full variable domain (remainder filled in from reference TRBV19 and TRBJ2-2): DGGITQSPKYLFRKEGQNVTLSCEQNLNHDAMYWYRQDPGQGLRLIYYSQIVNDFQKGDIAEGYSVSREKKESFPLTVTSAQKNPTAFYLCASSILRNTGELFFGEGSRLTVL.

The chain combines TRBV7-9 with TRBJ2-4, with a weak D call TRBD1 (6 bases). This CDR3 comprises 18 residues. Germline CDR1 reads SEHNR; CDR2 reads FQNEAQ (reference sequence). Trimming shortened V by 5 bases and J by 0 bases, and 20 bases separated the two germline ends. CDR3 DNA: TGTGCCAGCAGCCCAGAGTTGGGGACAAACCTAGCCAAAAACATTCAGTACTTC. This encodes CASSPELGTNLAKNIQYF.

This chain uses TRBV19 with TRBJ2-1; 13 bases fit TRBD2. After removal of 4 bases from V and 1 base from J, the junction contained 7 bases not matched to a gene. CDR1 is LNHDA, CDR2 SQIVND, per germline (reference sequence). The CDR3 runs to 18 residues. CDR3 in amino acids: CASSRGTSGAYSYNEQFF. In DNA form, the CDR3 reads TGTGCCAGTAGTAGAGGGACTAGCGGGGCTTATTCCTACAATGAGCAGTTCTTC.

This clone was observed once. V and J are TRBV6-5 and TRBJ2-7; D is undetermined. Between the trimmed V and J ends, which lost 2 bases and 4 bases, there was a span of 9 bases. This CDR3 has 13 residues. CDR1 is MNHEY and CDR2 is SVGAGI in the germline V gene. The CDR3 here is CASSYRPLYEQYF. CDR3 DNA sequence: TGTGCCAGCAGTTACAGGCCACTTTACGAGCAGTACTTC.

The chain employs TRBV23-1 and TRBJ1-2; 8 bases match TRBD1. TRBV23-1 counts as an open reading frame of uncertain function. This CDR3 region has 24 residues. J lost 7 bases, V lost 1 base, and 35 bases had no gene match. CDR3 protein: CASSQFSRRQGTLISESGISGYTF. Written as DNA, the CDR3 is TGCGCCAGCAGTCAATTTTCACGGAGACAGGGGACTCTTATTAGCGAGTCTGGAATTAGTGGCTACACCTTC.

The genes are TRBV5-6 and TRBJ2-7, with D unresolved. This CDR3 region has 14 residues. Trimming shortened V by 0 bases and J by 3 bases, and 10 bases separated the two germline ends. The germline V gene encodes CDR1 SGHDT and CDR2 YYEEEE. CDR3 DNA: TGTGCCAGCAGCTTGGTTGGCAGAAGCTACGAGCAGTACTTC. This sequence encodes CASSLVGRSYEQYF.

On this clone itself: The same CDR3 arises from other DNA sequences in this sample as well. The chain recombines TRBV5-4 with TRBJ1-3; D gene ambiguous. V was cut by 4 bases and J by 0 bases, with 5 bases left in between. Germline V CDR1 and CDR2: SGHNT, YYREEE (reference sequence). The CDR3 is made up of 13 amino acids. The CDR3 loop reads CASSLSSGNTIYF. CDR3 nucleotides: TGTGCCAGCAGCCTGTCCTCTGGAAACACCATATATTTT.

The chain couples TRBV7-9 to TRBJ2-7; TRBD1 might be the D (5 bases). V gave up 4 bases and J gave up 2 bases, with 27 bases separating them. The CDR3 consists of 19 residues. The germline gives CDR1 SEHNR, CDR2 FQNEAQ (reference sequence). CDR3 amino acids: CASSSLSIDRGRKPYEQYF. CDR3 nucleotide sequence: TGTGCCAGCAGCTCACTATCGATCGACAGAGGCAGAAAACCCTACGAGCAGTACTTC.

This rearrangement joins TRBV5-1 to TRBJ2-1, with 11 bases lining up with TRBD2. The CDR3 has 17 residues. Trimming took 7 bases from V and 3 from J; bases not matched to a gene: 12. Per germline, CDR1 SGHRS and CDR2 YFSETQ. CDR3 loop: CASRGTLGLADYNEQFF. The CDR3 bases are TGCGCCAGCCGCGGGACACTGGGACTAGCGGACTACAATGAGCAGTTCTTC. Full variable domain (rest looked up from reference TRBV5-1 and TRBJ2-1): KAGVTQTPRYLIKTRGQQVTLSCSPISGHRSVSWYQQTPGQGLQFLFEYFSETQRNKGNFPGRFSGRQFSNSRSEMNVSTLELGDSALYLCASRGTLGLADYNEQFFGPGTRLTVL.

The CDR3 bases are TGTGCCAGCAGCTCGACTAGTTTGGGCGAGCAGTACTTC. Its protein product is CASSSTSLGEQYF. This rearrangement joins TRBV7-9 to TRBJ2-7; D is perhaps TRBD2 (6 bases). V was clipped by 4 bases and J by 6 bases, with 13 bases between them. Germline V CDR1 and CDR2: SEHNR, FQNEAQ (reference sequence). CDR3 length: 13 amino acids.

This clone showed up just once. V usage is TRBV7-3 and J usage is TRBJ2-6; the D gene is possibly TRBD1 (6 bases). Trimming removed 4 bases from V and 0 bases from J, with 13 bases in between. The germline CDR1 and CDR2 sequences are SGHTA and FQGTGA. CDR3 size: 17 residues. This CDR3 is CASSSFGQISGANVLTF. The CDR3 coding sequence is TGTGCCAGCAGCTCCTTTGGACAGATCTCTGGGGCCAACGTCCTGACTTTC.

V and J are TRBV6-5 and TRBJ2-7; D may be TRBD1 or TRBD2 (5 bases each). V was cut by 6 bases and J by 2 bases, with 17 bases left in between. Germline V gene lookup returns CDR1 MNHEY and CDR2 SVGAGI. The CDR3 covers 15 residues. In DNA, the CDR3 is TGTGCCAGCAGCCGTCTTGGGACCGACCCCTACGAGCAGTACTTC. It encodes CASSRLGTDPYEQYF.

The V and J genes are TRBV6-5 and TRBJ2-7; 8 nucleotides agree with TRBD2. The CDR3 is made up of 14 amino acids. The trim removed 7 bases at V and 2 bases at J, leaving 7 bases unmatched. Germline V gene lookup returns CDR1 MNHEY and CDR2 SVGAGI. The CDR3 spells CASTTGTRAYEQYF. The CDR3 DNA reads TGTGCCAGCACTACCGGGACTAGAGCCTACGAGCAGTACTTC.

The chain couples TRBV29-1 to TRBJ2-5; no clear D. V shed 3 bases and J shed 5 bases, with 10 bases lying between them. The CDR3 totals 12 residues. Per germline, CDR1 SQVTM and CDR2 ANQGSEA. In DNA, the CDR3 is TGCAGCGTTGAGGCTCCGTCGGAGACCCAGTACTTC. This gives the protein CSVEAPSETQYF.

The DNA of the CDR3 is TGCGCCAGCAGCTTGAGAGGGAGGCGCAATGAGCAGTTCTTC. It encodes CASSLRGRRNEQFF. The chain carries TRBV5-1 and TRBJ2-1; maybe TRBD2 (6 bases). The CDR3 contains 14 residues. V was shortened by 1 base and J by 6 bases, with 11 bases between the two germline ends. Germline V lookup: CDR1 SGHRS, CDR2 YFSETQ.

The chain couples TRBV4-2 to TRBJ2-7, with TRBD2 matching 10 bases. CDR3 length: 15 amino acids. Per germline, CDR1 LGHNA and CDR2 YNFKEQ. V lost 6 bases to trimming and J lost 0 bases; unmatched junction nucleotides: 5. The CDR3 sequence is CASRPTSGNSYEQYF. CDR3 bases: TGTGCCAGCAGACCCACTAGCGGGAACTCCTACGAGCAGTACTTC.